The 8 T cell receptor beta chains presented below share a single source sample, sequenced in a study of CD8+ T cells in alopecia areata. Treatment here: oral pan-JAK inhibitor, 5-10 mg twice daily. After isolation, RNA underwent reverse transcription to generate cDNA as the sequencing template. Profiled with immunoSEQ multiplex PCR; TCRdb holds only in-frame clones, not every one. Among some 170,000 clones listed, 50% to 75% were seen once. This material consisted of CD4+ T cells sorted from blood, taken at approximately week 60, from a patient treated with tofacitinib. These receptors originate from a human donor with alopecia areata.

The chain combines TRBV6-5 with TRBJ2-1; D gene uncertain. V gave up 2 bases and J gave up 10 bases, with 9 bases separating them. The CDR3 consists of 12 residues. Germline V gives CDR1 MNHEY, CDR2 SVGAGI. CDR3 in DNA: TGTGCCAGCAGTTACATCCAGGCCGAGCAGTTCTTC. This codes for CASSYIQAEQFF.

J is TRBJ2-4 and V is TRBV5-4, with 7 bases lining up with TRBD2. The CDR3 has 16 amino acids. CDR1 is SGHNT and CDR2 is YYREEE in the germline V gene (reference sequence). V lost 4 bases, J lost 3 bases, and 10 bases stayed unmatched. The CDR3 DNA is TGTGCCAGCAGCGGGGGGGGAAGATTAGACAAAAACATTCAGTACTTC. This gives the protein CASSGGGRLDKNIQYF. The full variable domain, rest sourced from reference TRBV5-4 and TRBJ2-4, is ETGVTQSPTHLIKTRGQQVTLRCSSQSGHNTVSWYQQALGQGPQFIFQYYREEENGRGNFPPRFSGLQFPNYSSELNVNALELDDSALYLCASSGGGRLDKNIQYFGAGTRLSVL.

As concerns this clone: Other DNA sequences in the same sample also yield this CDR3. The chain is built from TRBV18 and TRBJ1-1, with 8 bases identical to TRBD1. This CDR3 is built from 16 residues. After removal of 3 bases from V and 0 bases from J, the junction contained 6 bases not matched to a gene. From germline, CDR1 is KGHSH and CDR2 LQKENI. The CDR3 sequence: CASSPPGQGMNTEAFF. In DNA, the CDR3 is TGTGCCAGCTCACCGCCTGGACAGGGAATGAACACTGAAGCTTTCTTT.

This clone was detected only once. This chain joins TRBV5-1 and TRBJ1-1, with D possibly matching TRBD1 (5 bases). The CDR3 spans 16 residues. V was cut by 3 bases and J by 3 bases, with 18 bases left in between. The germline V gene encodes CDR1 SGHRS and CDR2 YFSETQ. CDR3 region: CASSSDNGGADTEAFF. For the CDR3, the DNA is TGCGCCAGCAGCTCGGACAACGGAGGGGCAGACACTGAAGCTTTCTTT. The full variable domain, completed using reference TRBV5-1 and TRBJ1-1, is KAGVTQTPRYLIKTRGQQVTLSCSPISGHRSVSWYQQTPGQGLQFLFEYFSETQRNKGNFPGRFSGRQFSNSRSEMNVSTLELGDSALYLCASSSDNGGADTEAFFGQGTRLTVV.

This clone was counted between two and nine times. V is TRBV18 and J is TRBJ1-1; no reliable D call. Germline V CDR1 and CDR2: KGHSH, LQKENI. The CDR3 runs 13 residues. V was pared by 9 bases and J by 1 base, with 12 bases between. The CDR3 spells CASYSSRNTEAFF. CDR3 coding DNA: TGTGCCAGTTACTCCTCACGGAACACTGAAGCTTTCTTT.

The V gene is TRBV7-3, the J gene TRBJ1-2, with unresolved D. Between the trimmed V and J ends, which lost 5 bases and 6 bases, there was a span of 10 bases. CDR1 and CDR2 (germline): SGHTA, FQGTGA. This CDR3 has 12 residues. CDR3 region: CASSSPGDGYTF. Written as DNA, the CDR3 is TGTGCCAGCAGCAGCCCCGGAGATGGCTACACCTTC.

V usage is TRBV7-9 and J usage is TRBJ1-1; 8 bases are shared with TRBD1. Trimming at V came to 5 bases and at J to 1 base, leaving 9 bases not matched to a gene. The CDR3 totals 16 residues. The germline gives CDR1 SEHNR, CDR2 FQNEAQ (reference sequence). CDR3: CASSPHLGQENTEAFF. The CDR3 DNA sequence: TGTGCCAGCAGCCCTCACCTGGGACAGGAGAACACTGAAGCTTTCTTT.

This clone was found many times. This chain links TRBV4-2 with TRBJ2-4, with D unclear. Trimming took off 0 bases at V and 0 bases at J, with 3 bases between the two ends. The CDR3 extends over 14 amino acids. The germline V gene has CDR1 LGHNA and CDR2 YNFKEQ. This CDR3 reads CASSQDAAKNIQYF. The CDR3 DNA reads as TGTGCCAGCAGCCAAGATGCAGCCAAAAACATTCAGTACTTC.